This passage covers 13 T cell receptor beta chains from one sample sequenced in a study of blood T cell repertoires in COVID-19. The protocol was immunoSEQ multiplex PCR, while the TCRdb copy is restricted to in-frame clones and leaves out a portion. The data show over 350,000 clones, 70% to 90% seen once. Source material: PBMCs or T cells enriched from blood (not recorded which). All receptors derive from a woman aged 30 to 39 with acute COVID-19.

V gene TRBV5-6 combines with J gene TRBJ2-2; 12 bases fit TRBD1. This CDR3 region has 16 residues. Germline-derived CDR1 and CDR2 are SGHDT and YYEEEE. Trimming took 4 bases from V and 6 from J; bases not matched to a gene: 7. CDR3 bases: TGTGCCAGCAGCCCCGGGACAGGGGGCAGGGCCGGGGAGCTGTTTTTT. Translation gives CASSPGTGGRAGELFF.

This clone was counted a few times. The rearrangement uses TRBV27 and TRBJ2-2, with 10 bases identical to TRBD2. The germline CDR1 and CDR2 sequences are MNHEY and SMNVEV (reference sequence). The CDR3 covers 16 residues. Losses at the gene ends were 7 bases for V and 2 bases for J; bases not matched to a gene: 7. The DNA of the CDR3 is TGTGCCAGCAAAGGACTAGCGGCGACAAACACCGGGGAGCTGTTTTTT. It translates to CASKGLAATNTGELFF.

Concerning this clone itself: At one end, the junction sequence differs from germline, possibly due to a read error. CDR3 sequence: CASGLPRTGPTF. CDR3 bases: TGTGCTAGTGGTTTGCCCCGGACAGGGCCTACGTTC. The chain is built from TRBV12-5 and TRBJ1-2; 8 bases map to TRBD1. Germline CDR1 and CDR2: LGHNT and FRNRAP. This CDR3 comprises 12 residues.

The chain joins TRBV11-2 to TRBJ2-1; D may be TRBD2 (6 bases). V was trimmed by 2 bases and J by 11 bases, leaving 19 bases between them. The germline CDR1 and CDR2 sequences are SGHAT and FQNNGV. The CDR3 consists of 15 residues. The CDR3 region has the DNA TGTGCCAGCAGCTTACGGGACGGGGGTAGGAATAAGCAGTTCTTC. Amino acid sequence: CASSLRDGGRNKQFF.

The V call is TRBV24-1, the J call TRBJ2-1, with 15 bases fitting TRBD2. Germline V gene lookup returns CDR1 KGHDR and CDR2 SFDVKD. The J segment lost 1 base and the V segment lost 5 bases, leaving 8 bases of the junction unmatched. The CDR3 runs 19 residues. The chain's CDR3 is CATSGRGTSGGSSYNEQFF. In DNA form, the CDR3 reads TGTGCCACCAGTGGCAGGGGGACTAGCGGGGGGTCGTCCTACAATGAGCAGTTCTTC.

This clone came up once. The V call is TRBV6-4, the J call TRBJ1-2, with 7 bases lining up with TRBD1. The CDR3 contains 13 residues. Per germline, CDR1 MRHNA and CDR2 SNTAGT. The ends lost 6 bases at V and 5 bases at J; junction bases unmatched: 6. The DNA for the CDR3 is TGTGCCAGCAGACCCGGGACAGAATATGGCTACACCTTC. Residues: CASRPGTEYGYTF.

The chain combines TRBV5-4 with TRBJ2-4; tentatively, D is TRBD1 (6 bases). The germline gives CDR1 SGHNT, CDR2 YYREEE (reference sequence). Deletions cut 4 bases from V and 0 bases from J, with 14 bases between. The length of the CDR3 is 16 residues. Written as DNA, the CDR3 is TGTGCCAGCAGCACACAGGGACCCGGAGCCAAAAACATTCAGTACTTC. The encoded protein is CASSTQGPGAKNIQYF.

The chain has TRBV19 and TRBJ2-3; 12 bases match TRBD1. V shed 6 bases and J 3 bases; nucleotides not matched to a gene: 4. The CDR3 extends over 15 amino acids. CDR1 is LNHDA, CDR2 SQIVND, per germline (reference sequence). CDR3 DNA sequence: TGTGCCAGTAGGGGACAGGGGGCTCCGACAGATACGCAGTATTTT. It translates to CASRGQGAPTDTQYF.

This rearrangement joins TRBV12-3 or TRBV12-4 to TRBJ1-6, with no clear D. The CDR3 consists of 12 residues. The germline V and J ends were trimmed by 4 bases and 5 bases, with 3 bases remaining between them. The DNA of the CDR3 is TGTGCCAGCAGTTCTAATAATTCACCCCTCCACTTT. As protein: CASSSNNSPLHF.

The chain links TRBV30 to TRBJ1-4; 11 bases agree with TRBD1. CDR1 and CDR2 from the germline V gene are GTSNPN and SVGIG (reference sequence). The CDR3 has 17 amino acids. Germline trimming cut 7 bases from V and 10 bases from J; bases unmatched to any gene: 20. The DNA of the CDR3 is TGTGCCTCCGGAAGATGGGACAGGGGGGCGAGCTCCGGAAAACTGTTTTTT. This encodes CASGRWDRGASSGKLFF.

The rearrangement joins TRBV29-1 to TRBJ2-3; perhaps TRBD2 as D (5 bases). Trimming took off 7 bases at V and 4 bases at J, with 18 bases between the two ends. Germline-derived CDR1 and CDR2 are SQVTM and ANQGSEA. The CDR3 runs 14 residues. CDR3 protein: CSEAGLAKSDTQYF. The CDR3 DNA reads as TGCAGCGAAGCCGGACTGGCAAAATCAGATACGCAGTATTTT.

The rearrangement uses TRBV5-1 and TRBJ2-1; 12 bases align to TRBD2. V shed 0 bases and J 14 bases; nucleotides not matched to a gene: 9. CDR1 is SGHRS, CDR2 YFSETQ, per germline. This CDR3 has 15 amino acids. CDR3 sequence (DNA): TGCGCCAGCAGCTTGGCCTCTAGCGGGGGGGCCGACGAGTTCTTC. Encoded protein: CASSLASSGGADEFF. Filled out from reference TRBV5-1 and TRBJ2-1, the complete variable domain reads KAGVTQTPRYLIKTRGQQVTLSCSPISGHRSVSWYQQTPGQGLQFLFEYFSETQRNKGNFPGRFSGRQFSNSRSEMNVSTLELGDSALYLCASSLASSGGADEFFGPGTRLTVL.

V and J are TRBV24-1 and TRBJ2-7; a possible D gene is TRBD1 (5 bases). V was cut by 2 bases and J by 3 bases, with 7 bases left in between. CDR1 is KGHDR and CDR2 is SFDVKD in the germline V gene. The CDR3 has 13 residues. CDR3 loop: CATSDSGFYEQYF. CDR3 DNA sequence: TGTGCCACCAGTGATTCAGGGTTCTACGAGCAGTACTTC.